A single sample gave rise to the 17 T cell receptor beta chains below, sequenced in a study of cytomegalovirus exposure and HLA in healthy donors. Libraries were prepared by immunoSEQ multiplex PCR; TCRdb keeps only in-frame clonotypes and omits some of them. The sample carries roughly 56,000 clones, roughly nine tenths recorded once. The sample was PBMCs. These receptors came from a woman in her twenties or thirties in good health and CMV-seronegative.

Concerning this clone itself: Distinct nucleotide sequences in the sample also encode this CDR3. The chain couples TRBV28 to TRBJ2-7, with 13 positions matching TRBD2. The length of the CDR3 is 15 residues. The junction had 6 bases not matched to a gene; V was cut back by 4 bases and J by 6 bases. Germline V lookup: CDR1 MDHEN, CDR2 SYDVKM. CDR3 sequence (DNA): TGTGCCAGCAGTTCACTAGCGGGAGGGCCGGGCGAGCAGTACTTC. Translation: CASSSLAGGPGEQYF. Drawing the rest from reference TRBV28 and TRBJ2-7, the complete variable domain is DVKVTQSSRYLVKRTGEKVFLECVQDMDHENMFWYRQDPGLGLRLIYFSYDVKMKEKGDIPEGYSVSREKKERFSLILESASTNQTSMYLCASSSLAGGPGEQYFGPGTRLTVT.

This chain's CDR3 is CASFVHPGQLMNTEAFF. In nucleotides, the CDR3 is TGTGCCAGTTTTGTCCACCCCGGACAGCTCATGAACACTGAAGCTTTCTTT. The V and J genes are TRBV19 and TRBJ1-1; perhaps TRBD1 as D (6 bases). V was pared by 8 bases and J by 0 bases, with 22 bases between. The germline V gene has CDR1 LNHDA and CDR2 SQIVND (reference sequence). The CDR3 totals 17 residues.

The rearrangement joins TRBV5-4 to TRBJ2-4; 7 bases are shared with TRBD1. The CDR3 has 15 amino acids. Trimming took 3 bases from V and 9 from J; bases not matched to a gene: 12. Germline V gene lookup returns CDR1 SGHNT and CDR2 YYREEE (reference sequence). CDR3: CASSSPDRIEGIQYF. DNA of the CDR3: TGTGCCAGCAGCTCCCCGGACAGGATCGAGGGCATTCAGTACTTC. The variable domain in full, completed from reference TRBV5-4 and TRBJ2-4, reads ETGVTQSPTHLIKTRGQQVTLRCSSQSGHNTVSWYQQALGQGPQFIFQYYREEENGRGNFPPRFSGLQFPNYSSELNVNALELDDSALYLCASSSPDRIEGIQYFGAGTRLSVL.

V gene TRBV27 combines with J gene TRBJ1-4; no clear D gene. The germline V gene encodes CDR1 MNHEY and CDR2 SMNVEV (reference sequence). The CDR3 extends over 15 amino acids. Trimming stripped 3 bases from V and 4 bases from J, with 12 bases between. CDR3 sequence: CASSFYYQDNEKLFF. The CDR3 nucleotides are TGTGCCAGCAGTTTTTATTACCAGGATAATGAAAAACTGTTTTTT.

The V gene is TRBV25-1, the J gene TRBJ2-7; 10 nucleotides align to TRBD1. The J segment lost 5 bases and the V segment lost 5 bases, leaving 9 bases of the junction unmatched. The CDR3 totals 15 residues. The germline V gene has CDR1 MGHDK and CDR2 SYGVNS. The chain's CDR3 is CASSSPTGGSDEQYF. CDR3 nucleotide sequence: TGTGCCAGCAGTTCCCCGACAGGGGGCAGTGACGAGCAGTACTTC.

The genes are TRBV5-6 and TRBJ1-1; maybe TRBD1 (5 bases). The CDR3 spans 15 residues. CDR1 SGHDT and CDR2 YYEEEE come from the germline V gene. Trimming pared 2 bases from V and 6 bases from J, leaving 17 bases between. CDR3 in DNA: TGTGCCAGCAGCTTCCGGGGGGGTCGTCTGGCTGAAGCTTTCTTT. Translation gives CASSFRGGRLAEAFF.

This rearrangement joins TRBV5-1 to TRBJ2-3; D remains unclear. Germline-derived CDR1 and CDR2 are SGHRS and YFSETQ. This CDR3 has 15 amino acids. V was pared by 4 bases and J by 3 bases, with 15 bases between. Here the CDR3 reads CASSQEVATTDTQYF. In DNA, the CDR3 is TGCGCCAGCAGCCAAGAAGTGGCGACAACAGATACGCAGTATTTT.

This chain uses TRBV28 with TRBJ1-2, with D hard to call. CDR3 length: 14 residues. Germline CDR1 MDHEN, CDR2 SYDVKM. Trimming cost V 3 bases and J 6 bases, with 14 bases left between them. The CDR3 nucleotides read TGTGCCAGCAGTTTGGCTCCCGACTTGAATGGCTACACCTTC. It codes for CASSLAPDLNGYTF.

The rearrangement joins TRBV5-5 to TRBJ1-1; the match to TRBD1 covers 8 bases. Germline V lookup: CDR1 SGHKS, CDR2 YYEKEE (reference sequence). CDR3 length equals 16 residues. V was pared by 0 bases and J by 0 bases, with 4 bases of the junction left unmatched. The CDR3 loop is CASSLVGQVVNTEAFF. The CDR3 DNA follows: TGTGCCAGCAGCTTGGTGGGACAGGTTGTGAACACTGAAGCTTTCTTT.

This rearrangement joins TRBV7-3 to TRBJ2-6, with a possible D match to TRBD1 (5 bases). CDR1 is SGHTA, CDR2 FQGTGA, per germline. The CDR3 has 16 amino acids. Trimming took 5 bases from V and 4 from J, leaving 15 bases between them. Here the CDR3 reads CASSRDSLTGANVLTF. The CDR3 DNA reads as TGTGCCAGCAGCCGTGACAGTCTGACGGGGGCCAACGTCCTGACTTTC.

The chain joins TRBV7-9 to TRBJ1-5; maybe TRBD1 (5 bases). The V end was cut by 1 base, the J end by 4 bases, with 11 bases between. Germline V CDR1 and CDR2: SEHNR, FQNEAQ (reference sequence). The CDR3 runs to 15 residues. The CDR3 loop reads CASSLGSDSNQPQHF. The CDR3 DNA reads TGTGCCAGCAGCTTAGGGAGCGACAGTAATCAGCCCCAGCATTTT.

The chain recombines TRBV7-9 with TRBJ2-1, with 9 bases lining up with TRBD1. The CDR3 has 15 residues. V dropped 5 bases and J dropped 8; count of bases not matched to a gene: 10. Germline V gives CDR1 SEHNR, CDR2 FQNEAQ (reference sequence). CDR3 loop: CASSHRDRVFHEQFF. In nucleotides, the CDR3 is TGTGCCAGCAGCCACCGGGACAGGGTTTTCCATGAGCAGTTCTTC.

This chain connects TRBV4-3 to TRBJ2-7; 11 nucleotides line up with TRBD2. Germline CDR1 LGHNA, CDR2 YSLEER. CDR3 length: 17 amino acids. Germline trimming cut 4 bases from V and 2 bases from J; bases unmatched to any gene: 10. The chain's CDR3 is CASSLGLAGEPAYEQYF. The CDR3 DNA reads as TGCGCCAGCAGCCTCGGACTAGCGGGTGAACCAGCCTACGAGCAGTACTTC.

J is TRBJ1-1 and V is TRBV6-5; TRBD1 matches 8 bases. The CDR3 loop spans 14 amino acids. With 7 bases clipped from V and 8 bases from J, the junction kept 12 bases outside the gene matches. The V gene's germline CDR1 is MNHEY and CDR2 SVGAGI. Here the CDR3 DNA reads TGTGCCAGCATCACTAGGGACAGGACACTCGAAGCTTTCTTT. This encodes CASITRDRTLEAFF.

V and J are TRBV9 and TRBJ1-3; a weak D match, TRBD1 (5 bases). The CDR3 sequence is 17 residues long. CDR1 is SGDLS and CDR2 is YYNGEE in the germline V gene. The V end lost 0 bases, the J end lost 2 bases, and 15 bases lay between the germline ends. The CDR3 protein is CASSVAVGERAGNTIYF. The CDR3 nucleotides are TGTGCCAGCAGCGTAGCTGTAGGGGAAAGGGCTGGAAACACCATATATTTT.

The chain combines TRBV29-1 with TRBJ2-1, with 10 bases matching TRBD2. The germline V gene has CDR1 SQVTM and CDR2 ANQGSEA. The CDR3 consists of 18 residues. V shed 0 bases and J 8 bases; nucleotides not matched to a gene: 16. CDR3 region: CSVEDRSRSLAGPHEQFF. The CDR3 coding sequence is TGCAGCGTTGAAGATAGATCTCGGTCACTAGCGGGGCCTCATGAGCAGTTCTTC.

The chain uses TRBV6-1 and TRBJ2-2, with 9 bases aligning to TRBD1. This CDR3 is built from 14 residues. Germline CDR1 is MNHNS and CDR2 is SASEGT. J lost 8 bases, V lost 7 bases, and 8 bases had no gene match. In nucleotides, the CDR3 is TGTGCCAGCATTCAACAGGGGGCGCCTGGGGAGCTGTTTTTT. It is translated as CASIQQGAPGELFF.